What follows are 28 T cell receptor beta chains derived from one specimen sequenced in a study of cytotoxic CD8 clonotypes in ibrutinib-treated CLL (dated by TCRdb to the early 2020s). The library came from the immunoSEQ multiplex PCR assay. The immuneACCESS repertoire file appears here via TCRdb, limited to in-frame rearrangements. These files lack a portion of the clones; in checked studies, under half of the deficit traces to unresolved V genes, and the cause of the others is not known. The sample table lists 300,000 to 400,000 clones, 60% to 80% of them with a count of one. Under 8% of the sample rests with the top ten. Sequenced material: PBMCs, taken after 36 months of ibrutinib treatment. The receptor set was obtained from a human donor with chronic lymphocytic leukemia.

V usage is TRBV10-3 and J usage is TRBJ1-2, with D possibly matching TRBD1 (6 bases). The CDR3 is made up of 14 amino acids. Per the germline V gene, CDR1 is ENHRY and CDR2 is SYGVKD. V dropped 0 bases and J dropped 4 bases, with 9 bases sitting between them. CDR3 protein: CAISESTGAYGYTF. The CDR3 DNA sequence: TGTGCCATCAGTGAGTCGACAGGAGCCTATGGCTACACCTTC.

This clone came up a few times. The V gene is TRBV15, the J gene TRBJ1-5, with D perhaps TRBD1 (5 bases). The V end was cut by 1 base, the J end by 0 bases, with 7 bases between. There are 15 residues in the CDR3. CDR1 is LNHNV, CDR2 YYDKDF, per germline (reference sequence). Here the CDR3 DNA reads TGTGCCACCAGCAGAGCCAGGGTTAGCAATCAGCCCCAGCATTTT. Translated: CATSRARVSNQPQHF.

The sample holds a few counts of this clone. The chain has TRBV7-8 and TRBJ2-1; D remains unclear. Deletions cut 5 bases from V and 8 bases from J, with 7 bases between. The CDR3 extends over 11 amino acids. CDR1 SGHVS and CDR2 FQNEAQ come from the germline V gene. Written as DNA, the CDR3 is TGTGCCAGCAGCGTCTTGGATGAGCAGTTCTTC. It encodes CASSVLDEQFF.

This clone turned up a few times. The chain has TRBV4-1 and TRBJ2-1; 9 bases line up with TRBD2. Germline lookup yields CDR1 MGHRA and CDR2 YSYEKL. The CDR3 consists of 19 residues. J gave up 1 base and V 0 bases, and 10 bases lay outside the gene matches. CDR3 nucleotides: TGCGCCAGCAGCCAAGAAGTAATGTTGGCGGGGGGGTCCTACAATGAGCAGTTCTTC. It encodes CASSQEVMLAGGSYNEQFF.

V and J are TRBV6-6 and TRBJ1-1; D is perhaps TRBD1 (5 bases). The germline V gene has CDR1 MNHNY and CDR2 SVGAGI (reference sequence). V lost 7 bases to trimming and J lost 5 bases, with 14 bases between them. The CDR3 has 13 amino acids. CDR3 protein: CASTDQGRTEAFF. The CDR3 coding sequence is TGTGCCAGCACCGACCAGGGACGGACTGAAGCTTTCTTT.

This chain uses TRBV7-9 with TRBJ2-5; unclear D gene. V gave up 6 bases and J gave up 2 bases, with 13 bases separating them. The CDR3 totals 14 residues. CDR1 SEHNR and CDR2 FQNEAQ come from the germline V gene (reference sequence). The CDR3 is CASRRSLGQETQYF. The CDR3 coding sequence is TGTGCCAGCAGACGCTCCCTCGGGCAAGAGACCCAGTACTTC.

V gene TRBV28 combines with J gene TRBJ1-2, with D maybe TRBD1 (6 bases). This CDR3 region has 15 residues. CDR1 MDHEN and CDR2 SYDVKM come from the germline V gene. V was pared by 4 bases and J by 4 bases, with 16 bases between. CDR3 bases: TGTGCCAGCAGTTCCACGATGGGGGGCGGCTATGGCTACACCTTC. It translates to CASSSTMGGGYGYTF.

The chain couples TRBV6-1 to TRBJ1-2; TRBD1 might be the D (5 bases). From germline, CDR1 is MNHNS and CDR2 SASEGT. The CDR3 length is 14 residues. Between the trimmed V and J ends, which lost 6 bases and 2 bases, there was a span of 13 bases. CDR3 residues: CASRAPDKNYGYTF. CDR3 in DNA: TGTGCCAGCAGAGCCCCGGACAAGAACTATGGCTACACCTTC.

Worth noting for this clone: One end of the junction varies from germline; a read error may be responsible. Other DNA sequences in the same sample also yield this CDR3. The chain recombines TRBV6-6 with TRBJ2-1, with 12 positions matching TRBD1. This CDR3 has 12 residues. Per the germline V gene, CDR1 is MNHNY and CDR2 is SVGAGI (reference sequence). CDR3 nucleotide sequence: TGTGCCAGCAGTTCTATCCGGGACAGGGGGCTCTTC. It codes for CASSSIRDRGLF.

This clone was seen more than once but under ten times. This specimen includes other DNA sequences encoding the same CDR3. This chain connects TRBV6-1 to TRBJ2-7, with D unclear. CDR1 is MNHNS and CDR2 is SASEGT in the germline V gene. This CDR3 has 12 residues. Trimming removed 4 bases from V and 1 base from J, with 5 bases in between. The CDR3 bases are TGTGCCAGCAGTGTTGCATCCTACGAGCAGTACTTC. It encodes CASSVASYEQYF.

The CDR3 region is CATCVPRGLYNYGYTF. Written as DNA, the CDR3 is TGTGCCACCTGCGTCCCCAGGGGCCTATATAACTATGGCTACACCTTC. V usage is TRBV25-1 and J usage is TRBJ1-2; D perhaps matches TRBD1 (6 bases). The CDR3 extends over 16 amino acids. Trimming cost V 10 bases and J 1 base, with 22 bases left between them. Germline V gives CDR1 MGHDK, CDR2 SYGVNS.

This chain joins TRBV27 and TRBJ1-2, with TRBD1 matching 12 bases. V shed 6 bases and J 6 bases; nucleotides not matched to a gene: 8. Germline assignment: CDR1 MNHEY and CDR2 SMNVEV (reference sequence). This CDR3 comprises 15 residues. The CDR3 nucleotides read TGTGCCAGCAGACACCGGGACAGGGGGCCCGATGGCTACACCTTC. It codes for CASRHRDRGPDGYTF.

The rearrangement links TRBV28 to TRBJ2-7; TRBD1 matches at 8 bases. After removal of 6 bases from V and 3 bases from J, the junction contained 7 bases not matched to a gene. The CDR3 has 14 residues. Germline assignment: CDR1 MDHEN and CDR2 SYDVKM. This CDR3 reads CASSMDRDNYEQYF. CDR3 in DNA: TGTGCCAGCAGCATGGACAGGGATAACTACGAGCAGTACTTC. The full variable domain, completed using reference TRBV28 and TRBJ2-7, is DVKVTQSSRYLVKRTGEKVFLECVQDMDHENMFWYRQDPGLGLRLIYFSYDVKMKEKGDIPEGYSVSREKKERFSLILESASTNQTSMYLCASSMDRDNYEQYFGPGTRLTVT.

The rearrangement joins TRBV27 to TRBJ2-3; unclear D gene. The germline CDR1 and CDR2 sequences are MNHEY and SMNVEV (reference sequence). The CDR3 runs 13 residues. Trimming shortened V by 6 bases and J by 0 bases, and 7 bases separated the two germline ends. The CDR3 spells CASRFGSTDTQYF. CDR3 nucleotide sequence: TGTGCCAGCAGGTTCGGCAGCACAGATACGCAGTATTTT.

V usage is TRBV6-1 and J usage is TRBJ1-6; TRBD1 might be the D (5 bases). CDR1 is MNHNS and CDR2 is SASEGT in the germline V gene. V shed 4 bases and J shed 4 bases, with 14 bases lying between them. CDR3 size: 16 residues. CDR3: CASSVDPGLYNSPLHF. The CDR3 bases are TGTGCCAGCAGTGTCGATCCGGGACTGTATAATTCACCCCTCCACTTT.

V usage is TRBV23-1 and J usage is TRBJ2-7; D possibly corresponds to TRBD1 (5 bases). TRBV23-1 falls under the ORF class, with uncertain function. V was clipped by 10 bases and J by 3 bases, with 19 bases between them. The CDR3 is 14 amino acids. CDR3 bases: TGCGCCACCAGACTCGACAGAGTCCACTACGAGCAGTACTTC. Protein: CATRLDRVHYEQYF.

This sequence joins TRBV5-6 and TRBJ2-1; TRBD2 matches 7 bases. Germline V lookup: CDR1 SGHDT, CDR2 YYEEEE. V dropped 4 bases and J dropped 6; count of bases not matched to a gene: 10. The CDR3 has 15 residues. The CDR3 protein is CASSDNRIAGNEQFF. In DNA, the CDR3 is TGTGCCAGCAGCGACAACAGGATAGCGGGCAATGAGCAGTTCTTC.

This chain connects TRBV19 to TRBJ2-3, with TRBD2 matching 14 bases. The V segment lost 1 base and the J segment 7 bases; nucleotides outside the gene matches: 10. The CDR3 is made up of 18 amino acids. Germline loops: CDR1 LNHDA, CDR2 SQIVND (reference sequence). The CDR3 spells CASSIGNPRTSGRHTQYF. CDR3 nucleotide sequence: TGTGCCAGTAGTATAGGTAACCCCCGGACTAGCGGGAGGCATACGCAGTATTTT.

This clone was seen more than once but under ten times. This chain links TRBV28 with TRBJ2-4; no clear D. The CDR3 sequence is 16 residues long. With 0 bases removed from V and 0 bases from J, the gap between germline ends came to 9 bases. In germline, CDR1 is MDHEN, CDR2 SYDVKM. CDR3 sequence (DNA): TGTGCCAGCAGTTTATGGGGGATCCTAGCCAAAAACATTCAGTACTTC. Translating gives CASSLWGILAKNIQYF.

This clone was found a few times. The gene calls are TRBV30 and TRBJ1-2; TRBD1 is a possible D gene (5 bases). The ends were cut back, 0 bases at V and 7 bases at J, with 15 bases in the middle. The CDR3 consists of 14 residues. Per germline, CDR1 GTSNPN and CDR2 SVGIG (reference sequence). The chain's CDR3 is CAWSVRVRVGGYTF. CDR3 bases: TGTGCCTGGAGTGTACGTGTCAGGGTTGGTGGCTACACCTTC.

The chain links TRBV7-9 to TRBJ2-7, with TRBD2 matching over 8 bases. V shed 3 bases and J 1 base; nucleotides not matched to a gene: 5. CDR1 and CDR2 from the germline V gene are SEHNR and FQNEAQ (reference sequence). This CDR3 region has 15 residues. This CDR3 is CASSFNAGGSYEQYF. For the CDR3, the DNA is TGTGCCAGCAGCTTTAACGCGGGAGGATCCTACGAGCAGTACTTC.

The V call is TRBV2, the J call TRBJ2-3; D not resolved. V lost 3 bases and J lost 4, with 8 bases in between. CDR1 SNHLY and CDR2 FYNNEI come from the germline V gene. This CDR3 region has 13 residues. CDR3: CASSDFVADTQYF. In DNA form, the CDR3 reads TGTGCCAGCAGTGATTTTGTCGCAGATACGCAGTATTTT.

The J gene is TRBJ1-4, the V gene TRBV5-1, with a tentative D call TRBD1 (5 bases). The length of the CDR3 is 16 residues. CDR1 is SGHRS, CDR2 YFSETQ, per germline. The V end lost 0 bases, the J end lost 2 bases, and 11 bases lay between the germline ends. Written as DNA, the CDR3 is TGCGCCAGCAGCTTGGCGACAGCCCTGACTAATGAAAAACTGTTTTTT. It yields the protein CASSLATALTNEKLFF.

This clone came up a few times. This rearrangement joins TRBV15 to TRBJ1-6; maybe TRBD1 (5 bases). This CDR3 is built from 16 residues. V was clipped by 0 bases and J by 7 bases, with 13 bases between them. CDR1 is LNHNV, CDR2 YYDKDF, per germline (reference sequence). The CDR3 DNA reads TGTGCCACCAGCAGAGATACGAGGGGCTCGAATTCACCCCTCCACTTT. Translated: CATSRDTRGSNSPLHF.

V and J are TRBV7-9 and TRBJ2-7; TRBD1 agrees at 7 bases. Per germline, CDR1 SEHNR and CDR2 FQNEAQ (reference sequence). V dropped 5 bases and J dropped 0; count of bases not matched to a gene: 7. This CDR3 is 15 amino acids long. The chain's CDR3 is CASSHTWDSSYEQYF. The CDR3 DNA follows: TGTGCCAGCAGCCATACCTGGGACAGCTCCTACGAGCAGTACTTC.

The V call is TRBV7-9, the J call TRBJ2-3; D unresolved. The CDR3 runs 14 residues. The germline V and J ends were trimmed by 5 bases and 2 bases, with 11 bases remaining between them. Looked up from germline, CDR1 is SEHNR and CDR2 is FQNEAQ (reference sequence). CDR3 bases: TGTGCCAGCAGCCCTAGAGGAAACACAGATACGCAGTATTTT. This sequence encodes CASSPRGNTDTQYF.

This clone showed up just once. V gene TRBV4-1 combines with J gene TRBJ1-5; TRBD1 might be the D (5 bases). This CDR3 spans 15 amino acids. Germline assignment: CDR1 MGHRA and CDR2 YSYEKL. With 1 base removed from V and 6 bases from J, the gap between germline ends came to 13 bases. The CDR3 reads CASSQVSGSRQPQHF. The CDR3 DNA sequence: TGCGCCAGCAGCCAAGTTTCAGGGTCTCGTCAGCCCCAGCATTTT.

This clone was picked up a small number of times. The J gene is TRBJ1-2, the V gene TRBV5-5; a possible D gene is TRBD1 (5 bases). The germline CDR1 and CDR2 sequences are SGHKS and YYEKEE (reference sequence). The CDR3 spans 14 residues. Trimming pared 6 bases from V and 7 bases from J, leaving 19 bases between. The CDR3 protein is CASTLDSDFFGYTF. CDR3 DNA sequence: TGTGCCAGCACCCTTGACAGTGATTTCTTTGGCTACACCTTC. Using reference TRBV5-5 and TRBJ1-2 for the parts outside the CDR3, the full variable domain is DAGVTQSPTHLIKTRGQQVTLRCSPISGHKSVSWYQQVLGQGPQFIFQYYEKEERGRGNFPDRFSARQFPNYSSELNVNALLLGDSALYLCASTLDSDFFGYTFGSGTRLTVV.